This TCR beta chain was obtained from a study of response to subunit inactivated influenza vaccine (dated by TCRdb to the late 2010s). A note on the overall study: Deep quantitative T cell receptor repertoire profiling was used in the study to track responses to a trivalent subunit inactivated influenza vaccine.

Germline trimming: 0 bases from V, 7 bases from J; junction bases outside gene matches: 8. The CDR3, cysteine through phenylalanine, is 15 amino acids long. Only the CDR3 portion is preserved as DNA: 45 bases, with reading frame beginning at the first base. Looking up the germline V gene (reference sequence) yields CDR1 DFQATT and CDR2 SNEGSKA. Ten or more counts support this clonotype. The specificity of this receptor is unknown. No much larger clone is present one base from it, and per-base qualities are unavailable. Overall study results and their limits: The authors suggested that each seasonal influenza vaccination may recruit only a limited number of new T cells.

The method behind the library was RT-PCR. Sequenced using an Illumina HiSeq 2500. The public reads were quality trimmed at Q25 with fastp and then assembled into clones with MiXCR by TCRdb, keeping productive beta chains. When rows share a CDR3 protein, they turn into one entry using the most common DNA and genes. The sample table holds some 850,000 distinct CDR3 sequences, of which around 20% were seen once. The top ten hold about a tenth of the sample. Rearrangement joined TRBV20-1 to TRBJ2-1; 8 junctional bases match TRBD2. The TCR sequence derives from a man aged 50 to 60 who received an inactivated influenza vaccine. Donor details come from another sample of the same person, matched by shared clones. The source material was PBMCs from blood, sampled around 5 days after vaccination. The CDR3 sequence is CSARDLRGARNEQFF. At the DNA level, the sequence is TGCAGTGCTAGAGATTTGCGGGGGGCGCGGAATGAGCAGTTCTTC.